This TCR beta chain emerged from a study of vaccination effects on CD4 cells after COVID-19. Measured with immunoSEQ multiplex PCR; TCRdb has only the in-frame clones, and not every one. The sample yields tens of thousands of clones, 70% to 85% seen once. Expansion of antigen-specific CD4+ T cells with viral peptide pools was carried out by the ViraFEST assay before sequencing. Upon completion of 10 days in culture, CD4+ T cells were isolated. Two doses of BNT162b2 or mRNA-1273 vaccine were administered to participants. Fresh IL-2-containing medium replaced half the medium on days 3 and 7. V lost 4 bases to trimming and J lost 7 bases; unmatched junction nucleotides: 7. Germline V gene sequence: CDR1 MNHEY, CDR2 SVGEGT. This CDR3 contains 15 residues. As regards this clone: As yet, its antigen is unknown.

General study points: Marked clonal contraction of both clone types appeared late after vaccination. Convalescent patients were scarce in the study, and it lacked early post-infection timepoints.

The specimen was CD4+ T cells from PBMCs cultured with HCoV-229E spike peptides, collected after COVID-19 vaccination. The receptor was isolated from a human donor who received a COVID-19 vaccine. The chain has TRBV6-2 or TRBV6-3 and TRBJ1-6; 7 positions agree with TRBD1. In nucleotides, the CDR3 is TGTGCCAGCAGTTGGGAGGGGGCTGGGAATTCACCCCTCCACTTT. Translation gives CASSWEGAGNSPLHF.